This T cell receptor beta chain derives from a study of blood T cell repertoires in COVID-19. On the study more broadly: Specimens from acute and convalescent COVID-19 originated in the United States, Italy and Spain. Nucleic acid was either cDNA or gDNA, and it came from T cells, B-cell-depleted T cells, or PBMCs.

Original processing methods: Using reference gene primer amplification, nucleated cell counts were estimated. Assay used: immunoSEQ multiplex PCR; TCRdb lists only in-frame clones, some missing. V, J and clone size are taken as reported in that table, and D and trimming were inferred from the DNA itself. This sample has 300,000 to 350,000 clones, with about 93% found just once. The source is a woman between 18 and 30 years old who had recovered from COVID-19. Material: peripheral blood.

This CDR3 reads CASSEYGNTGELFF. The DNA for the CDR3 is TGTGCCAGCAGTGAGTACGGGAACACCGGGGAGCTGTTTTTT. The rearrangement uses TRBV25-1 and TRBJ2-2; D remains unclear. Looked up from germline, CDR1 is MGHDK and CDR2 is SYGVNS. The CDR3 runs to 14 residues. V was cut by 3 bases and J by 1 base, with 6 bases left in between.